This T cell receptor (beta chain) emerged from a study of T cell repertoires in cytomegalovirus infection. Across the whole study: CMV infection plus the matching HLA type was flagged by public TCR beta signatures. Findings of the study overall: CMV carriers with the relevant HLA were identified by cumulative public TCR beta family frequency. HLA-C-restricted CMV clonotypes gave the most frequent clonotype in two of eight donors.

Using its own MiXCR run on the reads, TCRdb lists one record per CDR3 protein. This table has roughly 600,000 distinct CDR3 sequences, 24% appearing once. CDR3 size: 15 residues. V gave up 3 bases and J gave up 8 bases; unmatched junction bases: 7. The V gene's germline CDR1 is WNHNN and CDR2 SYGVQD (reference sequence). A word on this clonotype: Its antigen is unidentified.

Sequencing input: CD8+ T cells from PBMCs. V gene TRBV10-1 combines with J gene TRBJ1-6, with TRBD1 matching over 7 bases. The receptor was derived from a human donor in good health (CMV status not recorded). Some clones in this sample may be carry-over from other donors' samples. The chain's CDR3 is CASSEGTEGYSPLHF. The CDR3 DNA follows: TGCGCCAGCAGTGAAGGGACAGAGGGTTATTCACCCCTCCACTTT.